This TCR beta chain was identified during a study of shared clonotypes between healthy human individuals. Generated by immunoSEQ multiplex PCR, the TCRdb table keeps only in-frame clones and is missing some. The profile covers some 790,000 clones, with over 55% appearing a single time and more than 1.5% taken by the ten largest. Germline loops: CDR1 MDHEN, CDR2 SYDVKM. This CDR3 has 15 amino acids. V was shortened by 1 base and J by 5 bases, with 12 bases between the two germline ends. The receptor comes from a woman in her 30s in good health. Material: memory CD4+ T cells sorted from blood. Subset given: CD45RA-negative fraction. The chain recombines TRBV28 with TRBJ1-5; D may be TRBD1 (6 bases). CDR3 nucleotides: TGTGCCAGCAGTTTATTATCGTCAGGGGATCAGCCCCAGCATTTT. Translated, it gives CASSLLSSGDQPQHF.